These 12 T cell receptor beta chains came from one sample sequenced in a study of shared clonotypes between healthy human individuals. Assay: immunoSEQ multiplex PCR; the TCRdb copy retains only in-frame clones and omits some. The sample holds about 2 million clones, roughly 96% seen once. Sequencing was carried out using naive CD4+ T cells sorted from blood. The subset was: CD45RA+ positively selected. The receptors stem from a man between 18 and 29 years old in good health.

V and J are TRBV10-3 and TRBJ1-5, with 7 bases lining up with TRBD1. The J segment lost 1 base and the V segment lost 2 bases, leaving 5 bases of the junction unmatched. The CDR3 runs to 16 residues. Germline loops: CDR1 ENHRY, CDR2 SYGVKD. DNA for the CDR3: TGTGCCATCAGTGAGAGAGGGGGCCTGAGCAATCAGCCCCAGCATTTT. Translated: CAISERGGLSNQPQHF.

J is TRBJ1-4 and V is TRBV28; D is uncertain. V was trimmed by 4 bases and J by 1 base, leaving 7 bases between them. This CDR3 comprises 14 residues. Per the germline V gene, CDR1 is MDHEN and CDR2 is SYDVKM. The CDR3 spells CASSSAGTNEKLFF. The CDR3 DNA follows: TGTGCCAGCAGTTCGGCGGGAACTAATGAAAAACTGTTTTTT.

CDR3 nucleotides: TGTGCCAGCAGCAAGGGAGATTCGGGGCGTGAGCAGTTCTTC. This encodes CASSKGDSGREQFF. The chain joins TRBV7-2 to TRBJ2-1; D assignment may be TRBD1 or TRBD2 (5 bases each). The germline V and J ends were trimmed by 5 bases and 9 bases, with 17 bases remaining between them. CDR1 and CDR2 (germline): SGHTA, FQGNSA. This CDR3 spans 14 amino acids. Using reference TRBV7-2 and TRBJ2-1 for the parts outside the CDR3, the full variable domain is GAGVSQSPSNKVTEKGKDVELRCDPISGHTALYWYRQSLGQGLEFLIYFQGNSAPDKSGLPSDRFSAERTGGSVSTLTIQRTQQEDSAVYLCASSKGDSGREQFFGPGTRLTVL.

J is TRBJ2-3 and V is TRBV5-3, with 13 bases aligning to TRBD2. TRBV5-3 has ORF status, its function being uncertain. V dropped 0 bases and J dropped 5; count of bases not matched to a gene: 18. This CDR3 spans 21 amino acids. CDR3 nucleotide sequence: TGTGCCAGAAGCTTGGTCAAACAGAAACTAGCGGGAGGGTTAGGGATAGATACGCAGTATTTT. Its translation is CARSLVKQKLAGGLGIDTQYF.

This chain connects TRBV6-1 to TRBJ2-2; 7 bases are shared with TRBD2. CDR1 and CDR2 (germline): MNHNS, SASEGT. The ends lost 2 bases at V and 0 bases at J; junction bases unmatched: 12. The CDR3 length is 19 residues. CDR3 protein: CASSELGVSGASNTGELFF. The CDR3 nucleotides are TGTGCCAGCAGTGAATTGGGGGTGAGCGGGGCATCGAACACCGGGGAGCTGTTTTTT.

This chain joins TRBV6-1 and TRBJ2-5, with TRBD1 matching 7 bases. In germline, CDR1 is MNHNS, CDR2 SASEGT. After removal of 6 bases from V and 4 bases from J, the junction contained 8 bases not matched to a gene. The CDR3 length is 14 residues. CDR3 DNA sequence: TGTGCCAGCAGGGATACAGGGGTGGCAGAGACCCAGTACTTC. Translation: CASRDTGVAETQYF.

This chain joins TRBV28 and TRBJ1-5; D remains ambiguous. The CDR3 runs to 8 residues. V shed 11 bases and J shed 9 bases, with 5 bases lying between them. CDR1 MDHEN and CDR2 SYDVKM come from the germline V gene. The CDR3 is CAEGPQHF. CDR3 bases: TGTGCCGAGGGGCCCCAGCATTTT.

V gene TRBV27 combines with J gene TRBJ2-5; TRBD2 matches at 8 bases. The V and J ends lost 5 bases and 5 bases, in that order; junction bases with no gene match: 19. The germline CDR1 and CDR2 sequences are MNHEY and SMNVEV (reference sequence). The CDR3 has 18 residues. CDR3 loop: CASSTPPGVGGRMETQYF. Here the CDR3 DNA reads TGTGCCAGCAGTACCCCCCCGGGTGTAGGCGGGAGGATGGAGACCCAGTACTTC.

This chain connects TRBV20-1 to TRBJ1-2, with 9 bases identical to TRBD1. The CDR3 consists of 11 residues. Germline V gives CDR1 DFQATT, CDR2 SNEGSKA (reference sequence). CDR3: CKGTGNYGYTF. For the CDR3, the DNA is TGCAAAGGGACAGGGAACTATGGCTACACCTTC.

This chain joins TRBV30 and TRBJ1-5; the D gene is possibly TRBD1 (5 bases). The V end lost 3 bases, the J end lost 3 bases, and 12 bases lay between the germline ends. CDR3 length: 14 residues. Germline V CDR1 and CDR2: GTSNPN, SVGIG (reference sequence). In DNA form, the CDR3 reads TGTGCCTGGAGCGTAGGGGACCCCAATCAGCCCCAGCATTTT. It encodes CAWSVGDPNQPQHF. Filled out from reference TRBV30 and TRBJ1-5, the complete variable domain reads SQTIHQWPATLVQPVGSPLSLECTVEGTSNPNLYWYRQAAGRGLQLLFYSVGIGQISSEVPQNLSASRPQDRQFILSSKKLLLSDSGFYLCAWSVGDPNQPQHFGDGTRLSIL.

CDR3 DNA sequence: TGTGCCAGCAGGGCGACAGGGGGCTTAGATGGCTACACCTTC. This gives the protein CASRATGGLDGYTF. The chain combines TRBV2 with TRBJ1-2; TRBD1 matches at 10 bases. CDR1 and CDR2 from the germline V gene are SNHLY and FYNNEI. The CDR3 is 14 residues long. The junction had 7 bases not matched to a gene; V was cut back by 6 bases and J by 6 bases.

This chain links TRBV11-3 with TRBJ2-2; 7 bases fit TRBD2. In germline, CDR1 is SGHNT, CDR2 YENEEA. CDR3 size: 14 residues. J gave up 5 bases and V 5 bases, and 5 bases lay outside the gene matches. The CDR3 protein is CASSELARTGELFF. The CDR3 nucleotides read TGTGCCAGCAGCGAACTAGCGCGGACCGGGGAGCTGTTTTTT.